The rows below give T cell receptor beta chains drawn from one sample of a study of blood T cell repertoires in COVID-19. The repertoire was sequenced with immunoSEQ multiplex PCR; TCRdb's copy has only in-frame clones and lacks some. The sample carries over 45,000 clones, roughly 88% recorded once. The material sequenced was peripheral blood. The receptor source for this set is a man in his 70s with acute or convalescent COVID-19. Each CDR3 is given with its conserved first and last residue. D genes are given only for firm matches. Clone size is shown for a subset of rows, as once, few, many or a class of expanded clone.

D: NA; size: NA; J: TRBJ2-7; length: 13; V: TRBV5-1; CDR3: CASSRGNSYEQYF; DNA: TGCGCCAGCAGCAGGGGAAACTCCTACGAGCAGTACTTC
D: NA; size: NA; J: TRBJ2-1; length: 16; V: TRBV28; CDR3: CASSPIMTGPNNEQFF; DNA: TGTGCCAGCAGTCCGATAATGACAGGACCCAACAATGAGCAGTTCTTC
D: NA; size: few; J: TRBJ1-2; length: 13; V: TRBV10-3; CDR3: CAINQGQNYGYTF; DNA: TGTGCCATCAACCAGGGGCAGAACTATGGCTACACCTTC
D: NA; size: NA; J: TRBJ1-1; length: 12; V: TRBV7-2; CDR3: CASSSTGTEAFF; DNA: TGTGCCAGCAGCTCCACAGGGACTGAAGCTTTCTTT
D: TRBD1; size: NA; J: TRBJ2-7; length: 15; V: TRBV27; CDR3: CASSKFRDRGHEQYF; DNA: TGTGCCAGCAGCAAATTCCGGGACAGGGGGCACGAGCAGTACTTC
D: NA; size: NA; J: TRBJ2-7; length: 19; V: TRBV28; CDR3: CASSYGIPGGSRSIYEQYF; DNA: TGTGCCAGCAGTTACGGGATACCAGGGGGGAGCCGGTCGATCTACGAGCAGTACTTC
D: NA; size: NA; J: TRBJ1-5; length: 13; V: TRBV18; CDR3: CASSPRGEQPQHF; DNA: TGTGCCAGCTCACCACGGGGGGAACAGCCCCAGCATTTT
D: NA; size: NA; J: TRBJ2-7; length: 10; V: TRBV20-1; CDR3: CSAVNYEQYF; DNA: TGCAGTGCTGTCAACTACGAGCAGTACTTC
D: TRBD1; size: few; J: TRBJ2-2; length: 14; V: TRBV25-1; CDR3: CASSRQGNTGELFF; DNA: TGTGCCAGCAGTCGACAGGGGAACACCGGGGAGCTGTTTTTT
D: TRBD2; size: NA; J: TRBJ2-7; length: 11; V: TRBV20-1; CDR3: CRISGAYEQYF; DNA: TGCAGGATCAGCGGGGCCTACGAGCAGTACTTC
D: TRBD1; size: NA; J: TRBJ1-1; length: 15; V: TRBV6-5; CDR3: CASTTLGQGITEAFF; DNA: TGTGCCAGCACCACTTTGGGACAGGGGATCACTGAAGCTTTCTTT
D: TRBD1; size: NA; J: TRBJ2-3; length: 16; V: TRBV7-6; CDR3: CASSPDRGRGTDTQYF; DNA: TGTGCCAGCAGCCCGGACAGGGGGAGGGGCACAGATACGCAGTATTTT
D: TRBD1; size: NA; J: TRBJ2-2; length: 16; V: TRBV11-2; CDR3: CASSSQGVIETGELFF; DNA: TGTGCCAGCAGTAGTCAGGGGGTCATAGAGACCGGGGAGCTGTTTTTT
D: TRBD2; size: once; J: TRBJ2-2; length: 16; V: TRBV7-2; CDR3: CASSRLAGEGTGELFF; DNA: TGTGCCAGCAGCAGACTAGCGGGGGAGGGCACCGGGGAGCTGTTTTTT
D: NA; size: NA; J: TRBJ1-4; length: 14; V: TRBV18; CDR3: CASSPRDTNEKLFF; DNA: TGTGCCAGCTCACCACGGGACACCAACGAAAAACTGTTTTTT
D: TRBD2; size: NA; J: TRBJ2-7; length: 15; V: TRBV7-3; CDR3: CASSPRAGVSYEQYF; DNA: TGTGCCAGCAGCCCTCGAGCGGGAGTGTCCTACGAGCAGTACTTC
D: NA; size: NA; J: TRBJ2-2; length: 16; V: TRBV14; CDR3: CASSQPDFTNTGELFF; DNA: TGTGCCAGCAGCCAGCCCGACTTCACGAACACCGGGGAGCTGTTTTTT
D: NA; size: NA; J: TRBJ1-5; length: 14; V: TRBV19; CDR3: CASSIQGEHQPQHF; DNA: TGTGCCAGTAGTATTCAGGGTGAACATCAGCCCCAGCATTTT
D: TRBD1; size: few; J: TRBJ1-5; length: 13; V: TRBV13; CDR3: CASSFDREQPQHF; DNA: TGTGCCAGCAGCTTCGACAGGGAACAGCCCCAGCATTTT
D: NA; size: NA; J: TRBJ1-4; length: 14; V: TRBV30; CDR3: CAWSRDKGAEKLFF; DNA: TGTGCCTGGAGCCGGGACAAGGGAGCTGAAAAACTGTTTTTT